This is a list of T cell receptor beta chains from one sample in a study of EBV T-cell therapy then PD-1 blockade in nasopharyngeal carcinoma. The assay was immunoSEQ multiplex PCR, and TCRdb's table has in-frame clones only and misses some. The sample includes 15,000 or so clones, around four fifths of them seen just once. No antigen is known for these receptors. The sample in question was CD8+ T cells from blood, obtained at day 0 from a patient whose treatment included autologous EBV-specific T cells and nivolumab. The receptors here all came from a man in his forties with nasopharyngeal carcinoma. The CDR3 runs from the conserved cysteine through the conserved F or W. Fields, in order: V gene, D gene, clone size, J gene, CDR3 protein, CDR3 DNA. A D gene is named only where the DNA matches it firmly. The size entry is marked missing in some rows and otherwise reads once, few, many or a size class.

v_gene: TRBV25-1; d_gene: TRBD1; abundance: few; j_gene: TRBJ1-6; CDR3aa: CASSWDRDNSPLHF; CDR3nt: TGTGCCAGCAGTTGGGACAGAGATAATTCACCCCTCCACTTT
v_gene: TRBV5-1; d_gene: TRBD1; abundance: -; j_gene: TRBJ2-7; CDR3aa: CASSFGTGDYYEQYF; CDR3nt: TGCGCCAGCAGCTTCGGGACAGGGGACTACTACGAGCAGTACTTC
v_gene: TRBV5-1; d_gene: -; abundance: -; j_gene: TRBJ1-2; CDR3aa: CASSLEEGGYGYTF; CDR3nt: TGCGCCAGCAGCTTGGAGGAGGGAGGCTATGGCTACACCTTC
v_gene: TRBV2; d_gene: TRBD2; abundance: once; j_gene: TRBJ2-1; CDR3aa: CASSISSGGLYNEQFF; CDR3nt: TGTGCCAGCAGTATATCTAGCGGGGGCTTGTACAATGAGCAGTTCTTC
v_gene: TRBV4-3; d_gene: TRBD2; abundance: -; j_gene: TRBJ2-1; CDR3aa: CASSPWWGRDEQFF; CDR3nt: TGCGCCAGCAGCCCCTGGTGGGGGAGGGATGAGCAGTTCTTC
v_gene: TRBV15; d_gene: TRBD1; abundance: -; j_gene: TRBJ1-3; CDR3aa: CATSRDPMAGQGGGNTIYF; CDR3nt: TGTGCCACCAGCAGAGATCCCATGGCGGGACAGGGGGGTGGAAACACCATATATTTT
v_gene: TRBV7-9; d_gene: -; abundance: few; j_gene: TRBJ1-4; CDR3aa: CASSLGAVIGEKLFF; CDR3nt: TGTGCCAGCAGCTTAGGCGCAGTTATTGGTGAAAAACTGTTTTTT
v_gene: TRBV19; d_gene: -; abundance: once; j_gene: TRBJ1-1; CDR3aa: CASSIILNTEAFF; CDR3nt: TGTGCCAGTAGTATAATACTAAACACTGAAGCTTTCTTT
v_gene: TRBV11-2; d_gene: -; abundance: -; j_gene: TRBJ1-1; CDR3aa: CASSLVPGDTEAFF; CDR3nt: TGTGCCAGCAGCCTCGTCCCTGGGGACACTGAAGCTTTCTTT
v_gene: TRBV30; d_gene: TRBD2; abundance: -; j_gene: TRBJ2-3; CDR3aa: CAWTSGLGTDTQYF; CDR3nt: TGTGCCTGGACTAGCGGGTTGGGGACAGATACGCAGTATTTT
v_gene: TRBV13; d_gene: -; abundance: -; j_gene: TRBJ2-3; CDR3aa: CASSTAPAGMTDTQYF; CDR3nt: TGTGCCAGCAGCACGGCCCCGGCGGGCATGACAGATACGCAGTATTTT
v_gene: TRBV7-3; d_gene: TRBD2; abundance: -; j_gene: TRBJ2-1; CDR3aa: CASSLFAGGPNNEQFF; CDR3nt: TGTGCCAGCAGCTTATTTGCGGGGGGGCCTAACAATGAGCAGTTCTTC
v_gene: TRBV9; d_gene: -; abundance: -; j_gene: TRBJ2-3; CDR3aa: CASSPEWGPLTDTQYF; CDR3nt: TGTGCCAGCAGTCCCGAGTGGGGGCCCCTCACAGATACGCAGTATTTT
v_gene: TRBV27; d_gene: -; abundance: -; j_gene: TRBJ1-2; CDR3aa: CASSSGPDYGYTF; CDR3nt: TGTGCCAGCAGTTCCGGTCCAGACTATGGCTACACCTTC
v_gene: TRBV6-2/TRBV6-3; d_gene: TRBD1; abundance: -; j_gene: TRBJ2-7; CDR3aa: CASSYSPDRAYEQYF; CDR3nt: TGTGCCAGCAGTTACTCCCCGGACAGGGCCTACGAGCAGTACTTC
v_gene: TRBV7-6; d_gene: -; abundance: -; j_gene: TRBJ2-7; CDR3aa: CASSLGGNYEQYF; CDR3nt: TGTGCCAGCAGCTTAGGAGGGAACTACGAGCAGTACTTC
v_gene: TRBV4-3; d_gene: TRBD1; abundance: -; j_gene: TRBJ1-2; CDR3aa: CASSQEVGQGNGYTF; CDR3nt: TGCGCCAGCAGCCAAGAAGTGGGACAGGGGAATGGCTACACCTTC
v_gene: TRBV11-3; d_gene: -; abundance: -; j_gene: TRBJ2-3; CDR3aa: CASSLGGGVVADTQYF; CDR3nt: TGTGCCAGCAGCTTAGGAGGGGGGGTGGTCGCAGATACGCAGTATTTT
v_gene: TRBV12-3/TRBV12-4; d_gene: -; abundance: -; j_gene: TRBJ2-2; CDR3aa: CASRGGGELFF; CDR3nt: TGTGCCAGCAGGGGCGGCGGGGAGCTGTTTTTT
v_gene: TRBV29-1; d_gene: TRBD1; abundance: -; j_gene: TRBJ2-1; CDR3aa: CSVEAGQVGNEQFF; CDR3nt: TGCAGCGTTGAGGCGGGACAGGTTGGCAATGAGCAGTTCTTC
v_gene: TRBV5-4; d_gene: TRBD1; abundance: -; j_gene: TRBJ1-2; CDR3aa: CASSLAGTGYGYTF; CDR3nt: TGTGCCAGCAGCTTGGCCGGGACAGGCTATGGCTACACCTTC
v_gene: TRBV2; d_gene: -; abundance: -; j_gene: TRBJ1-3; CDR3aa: CASDGPSAGNTIYF; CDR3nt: TGTGCCAGCGACGGTCCATCTGCTGGAAACACCATATATTTT
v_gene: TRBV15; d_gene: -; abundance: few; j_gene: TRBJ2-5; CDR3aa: CATSRGAGGAETQYF; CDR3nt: TGTGCCACCAGCAGAGGAGCCGGAGGGGCCGAGACCCAGTACTTC
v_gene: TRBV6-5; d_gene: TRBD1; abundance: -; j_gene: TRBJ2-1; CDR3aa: CASSYGDSYNEQFF; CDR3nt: TGTGCCAGCAGTTACGGGGACAGCTACAATGAGCAGTTCTTC
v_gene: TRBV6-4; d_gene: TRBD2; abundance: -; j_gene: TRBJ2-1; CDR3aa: CASSLGGGGVSEQFF; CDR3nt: TGTGCCAGCAGCCTCGGTGGCGGGGGGGTTAGTGAGCAGTTCTTC
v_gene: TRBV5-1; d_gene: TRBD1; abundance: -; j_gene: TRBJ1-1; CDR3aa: CASSLAQVTGGAWAVNTEAFF; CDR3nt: TGCGCCAGCAGCTTGGCCCAGGTGACAGGGGGCGCCTGGGCCGTGAACACTGAAGCTTTCTTT
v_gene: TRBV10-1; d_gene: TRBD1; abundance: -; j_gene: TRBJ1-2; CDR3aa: CASSNGQGADGYTF; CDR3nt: TGCGCCAGCTCGAACGGACAGGGGGCGGATGGCTACACCTTC
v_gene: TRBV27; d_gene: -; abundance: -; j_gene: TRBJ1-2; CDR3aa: CASSPPGLLPYGYTF; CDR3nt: TGTGCCAGCAGTCCCCCGGGACTTTTGCCGTATGGCTACACCTTC